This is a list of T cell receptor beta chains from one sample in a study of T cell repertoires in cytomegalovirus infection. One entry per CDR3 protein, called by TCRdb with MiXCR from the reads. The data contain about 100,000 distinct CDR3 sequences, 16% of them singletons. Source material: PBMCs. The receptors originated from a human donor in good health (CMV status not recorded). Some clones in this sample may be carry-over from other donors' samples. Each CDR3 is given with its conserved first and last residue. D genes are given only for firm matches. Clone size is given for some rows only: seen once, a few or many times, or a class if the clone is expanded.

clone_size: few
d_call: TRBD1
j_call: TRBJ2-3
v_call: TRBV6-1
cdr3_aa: CASRWDRGTDTQYF
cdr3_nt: TGTGCCAGCAGATGGGACAGGGGGACAGATACGCAGTATTTT

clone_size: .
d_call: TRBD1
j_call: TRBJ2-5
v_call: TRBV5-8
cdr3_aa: CASSSGAGGGEETQYF
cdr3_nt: TGTGCCAGCAGCTCCGGAGCAGGGGGCGGGGAAGAGACCCAGTACTTC

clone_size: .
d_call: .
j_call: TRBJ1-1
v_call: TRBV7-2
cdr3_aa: CASSLDRSEAFF
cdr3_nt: TGTGCCAGCAGCTTAGACAGGTCTGAAGCTTTCTTT

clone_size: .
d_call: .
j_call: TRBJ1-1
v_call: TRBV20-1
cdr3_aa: CSARDRTGYTEAFF
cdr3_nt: TGCAGTGCTAGAGACCGAACAGGCTACACTGAAGCTTTCTTT

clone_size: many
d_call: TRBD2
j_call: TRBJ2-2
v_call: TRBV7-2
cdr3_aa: CASSLNPAGGPNTGELFF
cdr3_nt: TGTGCCAGCAGCTTAAATCCAGCGGGGGGACCGAACACCGGGGAGCTGTTTTTT

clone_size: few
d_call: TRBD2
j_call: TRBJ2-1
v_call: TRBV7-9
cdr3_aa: CASSLADMASGGREQFF
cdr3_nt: TGTGCCAGCAGCTTAGCGGATATGGCTAGCGGGGGACGAGAGCAGTTCTTC

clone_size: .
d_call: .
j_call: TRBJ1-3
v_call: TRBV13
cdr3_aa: CASSLPRGGSGNTIYF
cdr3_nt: TGTGCCAGCAGCTTACCCAGGGGCGGGAGCGGAAACACCATATATTTT

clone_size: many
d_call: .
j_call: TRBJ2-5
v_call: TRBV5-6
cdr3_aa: CASSWGVEMAETQYF
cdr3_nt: TGTGCCAGCAGTTGGGGGGTCGAGATGGCGGAGACCCAGTACTTC

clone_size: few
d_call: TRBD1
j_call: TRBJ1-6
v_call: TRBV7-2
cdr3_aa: CASSPFGQGANNSPLHF
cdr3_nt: TGTGCCAGCAGCCCATTCGGACAGGGGGCGAACAATTCACCCCTCCACTTT

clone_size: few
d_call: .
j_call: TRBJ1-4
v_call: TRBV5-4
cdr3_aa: CASTPGGINEKLFF
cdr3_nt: TGTGCCAGCACCCCAGGAGGGATTAATGAAAAACTGTTTTTT

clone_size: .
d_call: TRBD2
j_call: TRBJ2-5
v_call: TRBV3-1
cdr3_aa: CASSPGLAANQETQYF
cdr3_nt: TGTGCCAGCAGCCCCGGACTAGCGGCTAACCAAGAGACCCAGTACTTC

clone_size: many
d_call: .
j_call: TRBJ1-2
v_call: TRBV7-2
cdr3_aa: CASSQRGAYGYTF
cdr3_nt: TGTGCCAGCAGCCAGCGGGGGGCCTATGGCTACACCTTC

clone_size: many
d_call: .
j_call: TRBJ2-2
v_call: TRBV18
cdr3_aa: CASSPYRTGELFF
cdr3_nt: TGTGCCAGCTCACCCTATCGGACCGGGGAGCTGTTTTTT

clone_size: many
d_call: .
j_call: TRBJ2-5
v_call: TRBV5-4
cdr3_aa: CASSSGGLGETQYF
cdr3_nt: TGTGCCAGCAGTTCCGGTGGTTTAGGAGAGACCCAGTACTTC

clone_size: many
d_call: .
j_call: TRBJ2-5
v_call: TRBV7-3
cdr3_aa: CASSLRVQETQYF
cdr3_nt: TGTGCCAGCAGCTTAAGGGTACAAGAGACCCAGTACTTC

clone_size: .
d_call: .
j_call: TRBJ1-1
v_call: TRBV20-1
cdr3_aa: CSARDLFCGGDTEAFF
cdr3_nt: TGCAGTGCTAGAGATCTCTTTTGCGGGGGAGACACTGAAGCTTTCTTT

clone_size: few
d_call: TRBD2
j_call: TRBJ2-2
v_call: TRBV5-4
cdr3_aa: CASSPLSGGANTGELFF
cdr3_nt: TGTGCCAGCAGCCCACTTAGCGGGGGGGCCAACACCGGGGAGCTGTTTTTT

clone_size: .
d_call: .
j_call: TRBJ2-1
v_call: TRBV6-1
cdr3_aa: CASSRRSITNEQFF
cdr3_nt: TGTGCCAGCAGCCGCAGGTCGATCACGAATGAGCAGTTCTTC

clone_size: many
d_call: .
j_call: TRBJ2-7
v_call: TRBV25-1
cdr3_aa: CASTSNWGGEQYF
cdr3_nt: TGTGCCAGCACCTCAAATTGGGGAGGCGAGCAGTACTTC

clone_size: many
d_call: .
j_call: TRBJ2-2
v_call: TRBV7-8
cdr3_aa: CASSPPLGGGGAGELFF
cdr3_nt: TGTGCCAGCAGCCCTCCCCTAGGGGGGGGGGGGGCCGGGGAGCTGTTTTTT

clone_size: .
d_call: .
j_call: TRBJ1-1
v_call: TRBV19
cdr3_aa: CASSISLGRAFF
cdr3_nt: TGTGCCAGTAGTATATCCTTGGGTCGAGCTTTCTTT

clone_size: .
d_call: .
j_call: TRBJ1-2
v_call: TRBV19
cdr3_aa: CASSTTRDTYYGYTF
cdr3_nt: TGTGCCAGTAGTACAACCCGGGACACCTACTATGGCTACACCTTC

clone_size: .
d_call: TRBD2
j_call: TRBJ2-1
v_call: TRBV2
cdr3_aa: CASRMTSGGNEQFF
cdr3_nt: TGTGCCAGCAGGATGACTAGCGGGGGCAATGAGCAGTTCTTC

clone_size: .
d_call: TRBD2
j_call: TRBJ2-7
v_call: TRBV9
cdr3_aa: CSSSPSGGVGEQYF
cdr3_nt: TGTTCCAGCAGCCCCTCCGGGGGGGTCGGCGAGCAGTACTTC

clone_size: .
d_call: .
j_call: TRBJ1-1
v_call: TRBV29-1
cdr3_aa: CSVAHGANTEAFF
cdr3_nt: TGCAGCGTGGCCCACGGGGCGAACACTGAAGCTTTCTTT

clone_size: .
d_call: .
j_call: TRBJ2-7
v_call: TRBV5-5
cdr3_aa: CASSPRDAEAYEQYF
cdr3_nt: TGTGCCAGCAGCCCCCGGGACGCCGAAGCCTACGAGCAGTACTTC

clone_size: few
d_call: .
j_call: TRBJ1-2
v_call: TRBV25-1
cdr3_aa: CASRDGEGYTF
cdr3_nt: TGTGCCAGTCGGGACGGCGAGGGCTACACCTTC

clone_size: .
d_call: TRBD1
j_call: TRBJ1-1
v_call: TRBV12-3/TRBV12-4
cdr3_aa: CASIFMGTGGREAFF
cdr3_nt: TGTGCCAGCATTTTCATGGGAACAGGGGGCCGAGAAGCTTTCTTT

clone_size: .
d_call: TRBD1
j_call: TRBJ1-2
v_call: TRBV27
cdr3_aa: CASNRQGGSNGYTF
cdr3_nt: TGTGCCAGCAACCGACAGGGCGGATCGAATGGCTACACCTTC

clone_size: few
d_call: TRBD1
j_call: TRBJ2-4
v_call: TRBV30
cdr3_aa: CAWRDTGTGGTIAKNIQYF
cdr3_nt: TGTGCCTGGAGGGATACGGGGACAGGGGGAACCATAGCCAAAAACATTCAGTACTTC

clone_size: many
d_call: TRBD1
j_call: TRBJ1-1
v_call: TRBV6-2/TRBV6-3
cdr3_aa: CASRPRGLSDTEAFF
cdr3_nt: TGTGCCAGCCGTCCCAGGGGGCTCTCGGACACTGAAGCTTTCTTT

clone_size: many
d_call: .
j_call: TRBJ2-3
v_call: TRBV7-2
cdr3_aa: CASSRTSGLFTDTQYF
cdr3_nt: TGTGCCAGCAGCAGAACCAGTGGACTTTTCACAGATACGCAGTATTTT

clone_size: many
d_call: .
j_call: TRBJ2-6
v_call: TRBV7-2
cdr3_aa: CASSSRISGANVLTF
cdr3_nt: TGTGCCAGCAGCTCACGTATCTCTGGGGCCAACGTCCTGACTTTC

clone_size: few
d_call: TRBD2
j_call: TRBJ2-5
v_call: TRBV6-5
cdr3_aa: CASSPGTSSETQYF
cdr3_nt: TGTGCCAGCAGCCCCGGGACTAGTTCTGAGACCCAGTACTTC

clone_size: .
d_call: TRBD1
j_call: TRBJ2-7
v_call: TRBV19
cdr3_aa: CASSLGTDSYEQYF
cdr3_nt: TGTGCCAGTAGCCTCGGGACAGACTCCTACGAGCAGTACTTC

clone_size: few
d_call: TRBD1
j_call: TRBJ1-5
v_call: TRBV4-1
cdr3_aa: CASSHPGQGVNQPQHF
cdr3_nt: TGCGCCAGCAGCCATCCGGGACAGGGCGTCAATCAGCCCCAGCATTTT

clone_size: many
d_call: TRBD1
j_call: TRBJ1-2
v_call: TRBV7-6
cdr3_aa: CASSSDYRGDGYTF
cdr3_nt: TGTGCCAGCAGCTCTGACTACAGGGGGGATGGCTACACCTTC

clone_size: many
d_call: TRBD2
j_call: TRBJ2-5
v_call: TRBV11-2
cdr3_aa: CASSPGTSGRGETQYF
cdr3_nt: TGTGCCAGCAGCCCAGGTACTAGCGGAAGGGGAGAGACCCAGTACTTC

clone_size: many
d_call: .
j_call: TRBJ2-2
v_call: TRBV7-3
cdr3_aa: CASSLGANTGELFF
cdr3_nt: TGTGCCAGCAGCTTAGGAGCGAACACCGGGGAGCTGTTTTTT

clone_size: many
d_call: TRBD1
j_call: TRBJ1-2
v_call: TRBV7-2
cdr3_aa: CASSPSIGTANYGYTF
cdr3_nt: TGTGCCAGCAGCCCTAGTATCGGGACAGCTAACTATGGCTACACCTTC

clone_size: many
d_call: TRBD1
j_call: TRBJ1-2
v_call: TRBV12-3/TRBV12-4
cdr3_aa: CASSVQGANGYTF
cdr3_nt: TGTGCCAGCAGCGTCCAGGGGGCGAATGGCTACACCTTC

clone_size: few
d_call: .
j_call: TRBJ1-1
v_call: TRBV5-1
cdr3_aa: CASSVLFGTQRSSEAFF
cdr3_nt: TGCGCCAGCAGCGTCCTCTTTGGGACACAACGTTCGTCTGAAGCTTTCTTT

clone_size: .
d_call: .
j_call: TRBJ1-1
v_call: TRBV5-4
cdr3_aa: CASSKGQNTEAFF
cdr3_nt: TGTGCCAGCAGCAAGGGACAGAACACTGAAGCTTTCTTT

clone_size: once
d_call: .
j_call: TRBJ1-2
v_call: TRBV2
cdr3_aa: CASSDGGRGAYGYTF
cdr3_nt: TGTGCCAGCAGTGATGGGGGCAGGGGAGCCTATGGCTACACCTTC

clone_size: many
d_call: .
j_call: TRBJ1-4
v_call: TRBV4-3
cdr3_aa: CASSQEAIGQKLFF
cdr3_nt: TGCGCCAGCAGCCAAGAGGCGATAGGGCAAAAACTGTTTTTT

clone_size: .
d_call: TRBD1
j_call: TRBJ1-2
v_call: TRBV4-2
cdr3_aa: CASSQDRDRGDGYTF
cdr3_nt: TGTGCCAGCAGCCAAGACCGGGACAGGGGGGATGGCTACACCTTC

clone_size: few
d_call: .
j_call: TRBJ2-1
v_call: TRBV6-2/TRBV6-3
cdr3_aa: CASSYPGVYEQFF
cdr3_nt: TGTGCCAGCAGTTATCCAGGGGTTTATGAGCAGTTCTTC

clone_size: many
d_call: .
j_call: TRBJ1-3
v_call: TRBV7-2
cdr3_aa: CASSLDRAANTIYF
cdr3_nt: TGTGCCAGCAGCTTAGACAGGGCGGCAAACACCATATATTTT